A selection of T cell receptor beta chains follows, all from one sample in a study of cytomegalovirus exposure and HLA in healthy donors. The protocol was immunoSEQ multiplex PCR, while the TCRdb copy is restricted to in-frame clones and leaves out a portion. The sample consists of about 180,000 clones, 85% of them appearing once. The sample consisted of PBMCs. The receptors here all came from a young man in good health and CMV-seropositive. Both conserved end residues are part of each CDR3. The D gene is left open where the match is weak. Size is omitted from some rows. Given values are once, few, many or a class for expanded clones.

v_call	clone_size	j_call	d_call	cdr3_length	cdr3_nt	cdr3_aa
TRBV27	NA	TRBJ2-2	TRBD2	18	TGTGCCAGCAGTTTATGGGGAAGAGACGGGGGGGCGGGCGGGGAGCTGTTTTTT	CASSLWGRDGGAGGELFF
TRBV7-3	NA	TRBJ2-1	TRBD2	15	TGTGCCAGCAGCTTAAGCGGGAGTGGCTACAATGAGCAGTTCTTC	CASSLSGSGYNEQFF
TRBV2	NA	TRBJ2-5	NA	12	TGTGCCAGCAGTGTCAGGGGAGAGACCCAGTACTTC	CASSVRGETQYF
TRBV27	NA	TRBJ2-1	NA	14	TGTGCCAGCAGTTCGCCAAACAGGGTCCATGAGCAGTTCTTC	CASSSPNRVHEQFF
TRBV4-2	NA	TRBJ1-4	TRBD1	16	TGTGCCAGCAGCCAAAAGGCAGACAGGGGGCTGGAAAAACTGTTTTTT	CASSQKADRGLEKLFF
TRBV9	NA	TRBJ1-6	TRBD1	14	TGTGCCAGCAGCGGGACAGGGGGCAATTCACCCCTCCACTTT	CASSGTGGNSPLHF
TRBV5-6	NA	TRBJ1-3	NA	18	TGTGCCAGCAGCTTGTGGTTGTGGAGGGCGGTAGGAGGAAACACCATATATTTT	CASSLWLWRAVGGNTIYF
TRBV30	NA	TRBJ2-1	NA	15	TGTGCCTGGAGTGTTTTGGGGGCGGGAGCTGGTGAGCAGTTCTTC	CAWSVLGAGAGEQFF
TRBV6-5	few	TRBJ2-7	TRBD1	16	TGTGCCAGCAGTTTTCCCCCGGGACAGGTCCGGCCTGGGCAGTACTTC	CASSFPPGQVRPGQYF
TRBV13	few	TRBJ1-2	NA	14	TGTGCCAGCAGCTTAGCGGGTCTCGTATATGGCTACACCTTC	CASSLAGLVYGYTF